This T cell receptor beta chain came from a study of PD-L1 blockade in urothelial cancer. Study at large: Atezolizumab, begun by patients in about 2014, was given at 1,200 mg intravenously every 3 weeks. Across blood samples, T cells had a median count of about 140,000. The analyses of blood took place 3 weeks (second dose) and 6 weeks after treatment start.

Findings and caveats of the study: In blood sampled pretreatment, TCR clonality below the median predicted better survival.

The CDR3 contains 17 residues. V gave up 10 bases and J gave up 1 base; unmatched junction bases: 14. Germline V CDR1 and CDR2: MDHEN, SYDVKM. Data came from immunoSEQ multiplex PCR; TCRdb stores just in-frame clones and leaves some out. The sample includes some 84,000 clones, roughly 80% of them seen just once. Regarding this clone: Its target is unknown.

This clonotype was sampled from a man between 65 and 85 years old with urothelial cancer. This sequence joins TRBV28 and TRBJ2-2, with 8 nucleotides matching TRBD1. Specimen: PBMCs, collected around atezolizumab (anti-PD-L1) treatment. The CDR3 loop reads CATLPPPGTGNTGELFF. Here the CDR3 DNA reads TGTGCCACCCTTCCCCCCCCCGGGACAGGGAACACCGGGGAGCTGTTTTTT.